The TCR beta chain described here comes from a study of blood T cell repertoires in COVID-19. Study-level background: T cells, B-cell-depleted T cells, or PBMCs provided the cDNA or gDNA that served as material.

Sequenced by immunoSEQ multiplex PCR; TCRdb stores in-frame clones only, minus some. Of roughly 160,000 clones listed, approximately 85% are singletons. The CDR3 spans 13 residues. Per the germline V gene, CDR1 is SGHTA and CDR2 is FQGTGA. Trimming shortened V by 4 bases and J by 4 bases, and 10 bases separated the two germline ends. Sequencing was performed on peripheral blood. The clonotype comes from a man aged 35 to 55 with acute or convalescent COVID-19. This chain uses TRBV7-3 with TRBJ1-1, with a tentative D call TRBD1 (6 bases). CDR3 protein: CASSSVGGTEAFF. The CDR3 region has the DNA TGTGCCAGCAGCTCAGTAGGGGGCACTGAAGCTTTCTTT.